The 24 T cell receptor beta chains listed next were all sequenced from one sample in a study of CD8 T cells in Susac syndrome. Random hexamers were used to reverse transcribe about 0.5 to 1 ug of RNA. TCRdb recomputed calls from the immunoSEQ multiplex PCR reads with MiXCR, one row per CDR3 protein. The table includes over 120,000 distinct CDR3 sequences, 85% to 95% detected once. The sample consisted of CD4+ T cells from PBMCs. Source of these receptors: a human donor with Susac syndrome.

The chain has TRBV5-8 and TRBJ2-7; TRBD1 might be the D (6 bases). V was pared by 2 bases and J by 6 bases, with 15 bases between. This CDR3 is 14 amino acids long. In germline, CDR1 is SGHTS, CDR2 YDEGEE. CDR3 DNA: TGTGCCAGCAGCTTACTACAGGGACCTGTCGAGCAGTACTTC. It yields the protein CASSLLQGPVEQYF.

CDR3 amino acids: CASSRATDRSYEQYF. CDR3 bases: TGTGCCAGCTCACGGGCCACAGATCGTTCCTACGAGCAGTACTTC. The chain combines TRBV18 with TRBJ2-7; D is undetermined. The germline V and J ends were trimmed by 4 bases and 1 base, with 14 bases remaining between them. CDR1 is KGHSH, CDR2 LQKENI, per germline. The CDR3 runs 15 residues.

The table lists this clonotype with a count of one. The chain is built from TRBV28 and TRBJ2-7, with a possible D match to TRBD1 (5 bases). Germline CDR1 is MDHEN and CDR2 is SYDVKM. With 6 bases removed from V and 2 bases from J, the gap between germline ends came to 14 bases. The length of the CDR3 is 14 residues. This CDR3 reads CASRGPRWAYEQYF. Written as DNA, the CDR3 is TGTGCCAGCAGGGGGCCCCGATGGGCCTACGAGCAGTACTTC.

The chain combines TRBV5-1 with TRBJ2-7, with TRBD2 identical over 10 bases. The CDR3 totals 13 residues. J was trimmed by 7 bases and V by 2 bases; bases with no gene match: 3. Germline values: CDR1 SGHRS, CDR2 YFSETQ. CDR3 nucleotides: TGCGCCAGCAGCTTTAGACTAGCGGGTGAGCAGTACTTC. Translation: CASSFRLAGEQYF.

This chain uses TRBV24-1 with TRBJ2-1, with 8 bases lining up with TRBD2. Per the germline V gene, CDR1 is KGHDR and CDR2 is SFDVKD. Unmatched junction bases numbered 2, after V lost 5 bases and J lost 0 bases. The length of the CDR3 is 15 residues. CDR3 loop: CATSGGRSSYNEQFF. In DNA, the CDR3 is TGTGCCACCAGTGGCGGGAGGAGCTCCTACAATGAGCAGTTCTTC.

V usage is TRBV2 and J usage is TRBJ2-5, with D possibly being TRBD1 (6 bases). The germline V and J ends were trimmed by 4 bases and 1 base, with 16 bases remaining between them. The germline CDR1 and CDR2 sequences are SNHLY and FYNNEI. The CDR3 contains 16 residues. The CDR3 bases are TGTGCCAGCAGTGGAGATGGACAGATAATCCAAGAGACCCAGTACTTC. It codes for CASSGDGQIIQETQYF.

Written as DNA, the CDR3 is TGTGCCCTCCCCCGAGGGCAGGGGAATACTGCAACTAATGAAAAACTGTTTTTT. Residues: CALPRGQGNTATNEKLFF. V usage is TRBV30 and J usage is TRBJ1-4; perhaps TRBD1 as D (6 bases). Per germline, CDR1 GTSNPN and CDR2 SVGIG (reference sequence). The V end lost 8 bases, the J end lost 0 bases, and 25 bases lay between the germline ends. CDR3 length equals 18 residues.

This clonotype occurred once. J is TRBJ2-4 and V is TRBV28; D is unresolved. The CDR3 loop spans 10 amino acids. The V gene's germline CDR1 is MDHEN and CDR2 SYDVKM. V lost 8 bases and J lost 8, with 7 bases in between. Here the CDR3 DNA reads TGTGCCAGCGGACGGGACATTCAGTACTTC. It encodes CASGRDIQYF.

About this clonotype itself: Relative to the germline gene, one junction end is altered; a read error may explain this. This chain uses TRBV29-1 with TRBJ1-2; D is perhaps TRBD1 (5 bases). Per germline, CDR1 SQVTM and CDR2 ANQGSEA. The CDR3 consists of 12 residues. CDR3 sequence: CSVDEAAGPLAF. CDR3 DNA: TGCAGCGTTGACGAGGCAGCGGGGCCTTTAGCCTTC.

This clonotype came up a few times. The J gene is TRBJ2-3, the V gene TRBV2, with a weak D call TRBD2 (6 bases). CDR3 length: 14 residues. Trimming cost V 3 bases and J 0 bases, with 7 bases left between them. Germline lookup yields CDR1 SNHLY and CDR2 FYNNEI. The CDR3 is CASSERGSTDTQYF. CDR3 DNA sequence: TGTGCCAGCAGTGAGCGGGGAAGCACAGATACGCAGTATTTT.

The genes are TRBV30 and TRBJ2-3, with 7 nucleotides matching TRBD2. The CDR3 consists of 16 residues. Trimming removed 4 bases from V and 3 bases from J; junction bases left unmatched: 13. CDR1 GTSNPN and CDR2 SVGIG come from the germline V gene (reference sequence). CDR3 sequence (DNA): TGTGCCTGGACCAAGGGACTCGCCGGGGGGACAGATACGCAGTATTTT. It is translated as CAWTKGLAGGTDTQYF.

The chain is built from TRBV6-2 or TRBV6-3 and TRBJ2-5; D not resolved. Deletions cut 6 bases from V and 0 bases from J, with 8 bases between. This CDR3 has 13 amino acids. Germline loops: CDR1 MNHEY, CDR2 SVGEGT. The CDR3 sequence: CASRPGDQETQYF. Written as DNA, the CDR3 is TGTGCCAGCAGACCGGGCGACCAAGAGACCCAGTACTTC.

This chain links TRBV20-1 with TRBJ1-2; possible D gene TRBD1, 5 bases. The CDR3 has 13 residues. Looked up from germline, CDR1 is DFQATT and CDR2 is SNEGSKA (reference sequence). The ends were cut back, 3 bases at V and 7 bases at J, with 15 bases in the middle. The CDR3 DNA follows: TGCAGTGCTAGGAGGCCAGGGCGTCCTGGCTACACCTTC. This translates into CSARRPGRPGYTF.

This chain links TRBV5-1 with TRBJ1-6; 7 bases align to TRBD1. This CDR3 has 14 amino acids. CDR1 and CDR2 from the germline V gene are SGHRS and YFSETQ. With V trimmed by 7 bases and J by 8 bases, 9 bases remained unmatched. The CDR3 nucleotides are TGCGCCAGCGGCCACAGGGGACGAGATTCACCCCTCCACTTT. Translating gives CASGHRGRDSPLHF. Drawing the rest from reference TRBV5-1 and TRBJ1-6, the complete variable domain is KAGVTQTPRYLIKTRGQQVTLSCSPISGHRSVSWYQQTPGQGLQFLFEYFSETQRNKGNFPGRFSGRQFSNSRSEMNVSTLELGDSALYLCASGHRGRDSPLHFGNGTRLTVT.

The CDR3: CSARADRGRTDTQYF. The CDR3 region has the DNA TGCAGTGCTAGAGCGGACAGGGGAAGAACAGATACGCAGTATTTT. This chain connects TRBV20-1 to TRBJ2-3, with 9 nucleotides matching TRBD1. CDR1 and CDR2 (germline): DFQATT, SNEGSKA (reference sequence). The V gene end was trimmed by 1 base and the J gene end by 3 bases; junction bases not matched to a gene: 5. The CDR3 is 15 amino acids.

This clonotype was seen only once. This sequence joins TRBV18 and TRBJ2-4; a weak D match, TRBD2 (6 bases). V was cut by 3 bases and J by 8 bases, with 17 bases left in between. Germline lookup yields CDR1 KGHSH and CDR2 LQKENI. CDR3 size: 15 residues. CDR3 sequence (DNA): TGTGCCAGCTCACCTTCCGGGCCTTGGGGGGACATTCAGTACTTC. It yields the protein CASSPSGPWGDIQYF.

This chain uses TRBV14 with TRBJ2-5; D not resolved. Looked up from germline, CDR1 is SGHDN and CDR2 is FVKESK. V dropped 2 bases and J dropped 2 bases, with 15 bases sitting between them. This CDR3 has 16 amino acids. CDR3 in amino acids: CASSQPDLFLQETQYF. The CDR3 nucleotides read TGTGCCAGCAGCCAACCGGACCTGTTCCTGCAAGAGACCCAGTACTTC.

V is TRBV12-3 or TRBV12-4 and J is TRBJ2-5; D perhaps matches TRBD2 (6 bases). V lost 2 bases, J lost 1 base, and 11 bases lay in between. This CDR3 comprises 15 residues. The CDR3 coding sequence is TGTGCCAGCAGTTTACGGGGACTCGCCCAAGAGACCCAGTACTTC. Encoded protein: CASSLRGLAQETQYF.

The chain links TRBV6-6 to TRBJ2-2; 7 bases agree with TRBD2. Germline loops: CDR1 MNHNY, CDR2 SVGAGI (reference sequence). J gave up 0 bases and V 7 bases, and 5 bases lay outside the gene matches. The CDR3 runs to 15 residues. The CDR3: CASTLLAANTGELFF. The CDR3 coding sequence is TGTGCCAGCACCCTGCTAGCGGCGAACACCGGGGAGCTGTTTTTT.

This chain uses TRBV2 with TRBJ1-1; 7 bases map to TRBD1. The CDR3 has 15 residues. CDR1 SNHLY and CDR2 FYNNEI come from the germline V gene. The trim removed 2 bases at V and 5 bases at J, leaving 8 bases unmatched. CDR3 coding DNA: TGTGCCAGCAGTGAACTACCAACCAGGGGGACTGAAGCTTTCTTT. As protein: CASSELPTRGTEAFF.

As DNA, the CDR3 is TGTGCCAGCAGCGCTACCGGGACAGGGGGCAATGAGCAGTTCTTC. This gives the protein CASSATGTGGNEQFF. V gene TRBV19 combines with J gene TRBJ2-1; 11 bases are shared with TRBD1. After removal of 9 bases from V and 6 bases from J, the junction contained 10 bases not matched to a gene. The germline V gene encodes CDR1 LNHDA and CDR2 SQIVND (reference sequence). The CDR3 covers 15 residues.

The V and J genes are TRBV20-1 and TRBJ2-7; TRBD1 aligns across 9 bases. V shed 4 bases and J 2 bases; nucleotides not matched to a gene: 6. This CDR3 has 14 residues. Germline V lookup: CDR1 DFQATT, CDR2 SNEGSKA (reference sequence). CDR3 sequence (DNA): TGCAGTGCTACCTCGGGACAGGGCGCCTACGAGCAGTACTTC. It codes for CSATSGQGAYEQYF.

The chain has TRBV4-2 and TRBJ1-4; the match to TRBD1 covers 7 bases. The CDR3 runs 14 residues. The V and J ends lost 1 base and 5 bases, in that order; junction bases with no gene match: 1. CDR1 and CDR2 (germline): LGHNA, YNFKEQ. The CDR3: CASSQGTGNEKLFF. The CDR3 DNA reads as TGTGCCAGCAGCCAAGGGACAGGCAATGAAAAACTGTTTTTT.

The chain uses TRBV12-3 or TRBV12-4 and TRBJ2-7; 9 nucleotides align to TRBD1. The ends lost 6 bases at V and 2 bases at J; junction bases unmatched: 8. The CDR3 has 15 amino acids. The CDR3 spells CASSLKGTGTYEQYF. The CDR3 DNA follows: TGTGCCAGCAGCCTTAAAGGGACAGGGACCTACGAGCAGTACTTC.